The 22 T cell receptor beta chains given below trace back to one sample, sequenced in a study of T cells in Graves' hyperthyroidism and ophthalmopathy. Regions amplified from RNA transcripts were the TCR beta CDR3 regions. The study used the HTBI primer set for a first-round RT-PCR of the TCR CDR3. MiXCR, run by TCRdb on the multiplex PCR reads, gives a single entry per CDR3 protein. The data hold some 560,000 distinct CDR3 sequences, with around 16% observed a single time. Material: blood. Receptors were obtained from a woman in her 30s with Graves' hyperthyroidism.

The CDR3 DNA sequence: TGCAGTTCCTTAGCGGTTTCCTACAATGAGCAGTTCTTC. This gives the protein CSSLAVSYNEQFF. The chain employs TRBV20-1 and TRBJ2-1, with TRBD2 as a possible D gene (6 bases). V lost 8 bases and J 1 base, leaving 12 bases between the germline ends. CDR3 length: 13 amino acids. Germline lookup yields CDR1 DFQATT and CDR2 SNEGSKA (reference sequence).

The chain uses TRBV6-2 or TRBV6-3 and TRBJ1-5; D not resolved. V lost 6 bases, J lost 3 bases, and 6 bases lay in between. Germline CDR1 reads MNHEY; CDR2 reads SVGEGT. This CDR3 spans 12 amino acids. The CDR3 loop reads CASRSYNQPQHF. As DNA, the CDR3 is TGTGCCAGCAGATCCTACAATCAGCCCCAGCATTTT.

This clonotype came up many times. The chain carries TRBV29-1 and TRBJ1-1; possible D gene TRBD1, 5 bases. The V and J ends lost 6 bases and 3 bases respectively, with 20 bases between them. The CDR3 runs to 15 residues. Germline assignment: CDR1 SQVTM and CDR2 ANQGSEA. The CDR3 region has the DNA TGCAGCGTCAGGGCTCCGGGGTCCTTATACACTGAAGCTTTCTTT. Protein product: CSVRAPGSLYTEAFF.

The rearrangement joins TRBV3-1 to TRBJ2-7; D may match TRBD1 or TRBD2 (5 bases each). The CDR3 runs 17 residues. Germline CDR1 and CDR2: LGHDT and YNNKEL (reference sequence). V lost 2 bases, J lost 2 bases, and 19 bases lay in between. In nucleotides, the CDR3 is TGTGCCAGCAGCCAACCCTTACCGGGACGAAGAACCTACGAGCAGTACTTC. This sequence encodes CASSQPLPGRRTYEQYF.

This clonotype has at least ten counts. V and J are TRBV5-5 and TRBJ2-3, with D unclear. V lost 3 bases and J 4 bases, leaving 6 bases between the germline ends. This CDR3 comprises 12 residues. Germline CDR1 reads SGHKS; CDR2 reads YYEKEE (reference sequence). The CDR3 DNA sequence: TGTGCCAGCAGCTCACCGGCAGATACGCAGTATTTT. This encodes CASSSPADTQYF.

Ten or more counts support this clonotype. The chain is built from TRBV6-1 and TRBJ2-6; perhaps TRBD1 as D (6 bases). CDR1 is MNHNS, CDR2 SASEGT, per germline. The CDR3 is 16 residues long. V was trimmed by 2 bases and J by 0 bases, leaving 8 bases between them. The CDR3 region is CASSEQGSSGANVLTF. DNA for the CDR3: TGTGCCAGCAGTGAACAGGGGAGCTCTGGGGCCAACGTCCTGACTTTC.

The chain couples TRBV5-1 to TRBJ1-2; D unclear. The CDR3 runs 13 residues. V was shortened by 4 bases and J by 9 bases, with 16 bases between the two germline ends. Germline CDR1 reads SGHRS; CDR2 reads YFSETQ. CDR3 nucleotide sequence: TGCGCCAGCAGCCGCACGGGAGAGGATCGCTACACCTTC. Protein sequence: CASSRTGEDRYTF.

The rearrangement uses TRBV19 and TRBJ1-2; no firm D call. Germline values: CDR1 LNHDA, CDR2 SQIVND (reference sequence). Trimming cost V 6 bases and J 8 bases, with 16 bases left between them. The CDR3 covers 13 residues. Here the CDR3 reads CASSPDRDRGYTF. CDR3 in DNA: TGTGCCAGTAGCCCTGACCGTGATCGGGGCTACACCTTC.

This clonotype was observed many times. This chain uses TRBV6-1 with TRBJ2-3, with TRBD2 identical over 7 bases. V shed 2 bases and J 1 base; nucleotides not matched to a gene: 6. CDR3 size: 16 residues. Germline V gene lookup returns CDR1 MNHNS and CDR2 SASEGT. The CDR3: CASSERDYLRTDTQYF. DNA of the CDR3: TGTGCCAGCAGTGAAAGGGACTACCTACGCACAGATACGCAGTATTTT.

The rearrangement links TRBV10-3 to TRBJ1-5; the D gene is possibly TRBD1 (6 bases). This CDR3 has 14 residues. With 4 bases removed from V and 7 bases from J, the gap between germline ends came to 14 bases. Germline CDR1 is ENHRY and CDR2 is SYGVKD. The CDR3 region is CAISGLNRAQPQHF. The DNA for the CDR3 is TGTGCCATCAGTGGACTAAACAGGGCGCAGCCCCAGCATTTT.

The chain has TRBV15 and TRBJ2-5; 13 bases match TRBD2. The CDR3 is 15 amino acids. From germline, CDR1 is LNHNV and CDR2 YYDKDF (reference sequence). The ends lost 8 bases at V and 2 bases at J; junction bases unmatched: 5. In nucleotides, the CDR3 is TGTGCCACCCGGACTAGCGGGAGATGGCAAGAGACCCAGTACTTC. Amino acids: CATRTSGRWQETQYF.

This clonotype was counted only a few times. CDR3 sequence: CASSEDLLTDTQYF. The CDR3 nucleotides read TGTGCCAGCAGCGAGGATTTGTTAACAGATACGCAGTATTTT. V gene TRBV9 combines with J gene TRBJ2-3; the D is unclear. CDR3 length equals 14 residues. CDR1 and CDR2 from the germline V gene are SGDLS and YYNGEE. V gave up 3 bases and J gave up 3 bases, with 11 bases separating them.

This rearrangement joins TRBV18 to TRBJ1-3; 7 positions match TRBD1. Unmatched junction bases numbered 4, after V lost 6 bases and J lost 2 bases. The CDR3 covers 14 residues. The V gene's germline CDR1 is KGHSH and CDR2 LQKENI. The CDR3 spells CASSPQGAGNTIYF. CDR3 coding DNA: TGTGCCAGCTCCCCCCAGGGGGCTGGAAACACCATATATTTT.

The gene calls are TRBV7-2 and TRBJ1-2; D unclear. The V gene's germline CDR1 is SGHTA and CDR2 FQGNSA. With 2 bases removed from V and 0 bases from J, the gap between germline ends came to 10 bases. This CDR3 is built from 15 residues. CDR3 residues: CASSLTVGANYGYTF. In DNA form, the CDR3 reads TGTGCCAGCAGCTTAACAGTGGGCGCTAACTATGGCTACACCTTC.

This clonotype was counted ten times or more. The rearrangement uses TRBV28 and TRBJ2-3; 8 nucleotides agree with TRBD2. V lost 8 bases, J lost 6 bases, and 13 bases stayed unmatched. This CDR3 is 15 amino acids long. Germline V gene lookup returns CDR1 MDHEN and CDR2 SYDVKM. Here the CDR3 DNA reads TGTGCCAGCGGGATCCCGACTAGCGCCCCGGATACGCAGTATTTT. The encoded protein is CASGIPTSAPDTQYF.

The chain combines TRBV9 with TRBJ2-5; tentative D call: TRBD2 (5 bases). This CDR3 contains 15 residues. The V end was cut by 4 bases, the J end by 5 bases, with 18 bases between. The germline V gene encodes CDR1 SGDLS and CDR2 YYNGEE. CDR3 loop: CASSPRRGAGETQYF. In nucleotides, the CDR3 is TGTGCCAGCAGCCCGAGACGGGGAGCTGGTGAGACCCAGTACTTC. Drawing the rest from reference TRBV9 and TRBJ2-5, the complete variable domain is DSGVTQTPKHLITATGQRVTLRCSPRSGDLSVYWYQQSLDQGLQFLIQYYNGEERAKGNILERFSAQQFPDLHSELNLSSLELGDSALYFCASSPRRGAGETQYFGPGTRLLVL.

The CDR3: CASNNGGTGSYEQYF. The CDR3 DNA reads as TGTGCCAGCAACAATGGGGGGACTGGGTCCTACGAGCAGTACTTC. The J gene is TRBJ2-7, the V gene TRBV5-6, with D possibly TRBD2 on 6 matching bases. The CDR3 is 15 residues long. Germline CDR1 and CDR2: SGHDT and YYEEEE. Trimming removed 6 bases from V and 1 base from J, with 17 bases in between.

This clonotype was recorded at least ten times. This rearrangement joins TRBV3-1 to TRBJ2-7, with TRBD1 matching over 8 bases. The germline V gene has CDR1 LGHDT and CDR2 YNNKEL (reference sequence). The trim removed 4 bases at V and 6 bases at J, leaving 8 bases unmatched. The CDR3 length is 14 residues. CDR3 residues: CASSPRTGNTEQYF. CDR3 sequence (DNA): TGTGCCAGCAGCCCACGGACAGGGAATACCGAGCAGTACTTC.

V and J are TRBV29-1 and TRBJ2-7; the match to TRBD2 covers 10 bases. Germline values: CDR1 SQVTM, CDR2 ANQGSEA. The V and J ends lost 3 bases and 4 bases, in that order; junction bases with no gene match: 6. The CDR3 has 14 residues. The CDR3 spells CSVDSSSGSYEQYF. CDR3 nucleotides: TGCAGCGTTGATAGCTCTAGCGGGAGTTACGAGCAGTACTTC.

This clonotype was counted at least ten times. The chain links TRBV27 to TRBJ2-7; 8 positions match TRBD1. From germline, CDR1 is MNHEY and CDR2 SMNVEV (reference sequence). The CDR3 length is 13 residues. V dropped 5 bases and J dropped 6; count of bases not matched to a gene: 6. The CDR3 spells CASSVTGGSEQYF. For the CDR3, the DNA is TGTGCCAGCAGTGTCACAGGGGGAAGCGAGCAGTACTTC.

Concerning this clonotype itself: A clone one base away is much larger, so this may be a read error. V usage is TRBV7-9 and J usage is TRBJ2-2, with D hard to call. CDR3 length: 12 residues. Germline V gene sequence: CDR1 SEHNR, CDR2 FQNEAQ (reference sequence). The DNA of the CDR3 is TGTGCCGGCAGCTTAGAAGGCGGGGAGCTGTTTTTT. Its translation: CAGSLEGGELFF.

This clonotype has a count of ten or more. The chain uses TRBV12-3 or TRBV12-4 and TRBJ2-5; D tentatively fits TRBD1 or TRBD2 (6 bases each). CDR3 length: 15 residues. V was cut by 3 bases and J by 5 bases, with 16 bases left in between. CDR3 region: CASSFGLGGAETQYF. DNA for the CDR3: TGTGCCAGCAGTTTTGGTCTGGGGGGCGCCGAGACCCAGTACTTC.